The clone carrying this T cell receptor beta chain was detected only a few times. The antigen is not known. This specimen comes from a study of T-cell reconstitution after alpha-beta-depleted transplantation in children. Regarding the study as a whole: It was surviving recipient T cells and thymic progenitors that gave some patients high TCRbeta diversity at day 60. About two months after transplant, alpha-beta T cells reportedly came from several hundred expanded graft clones.

A library of TCRbeta sequences, prepared with unique molecular identifiers, was generated. TCRdb recomputed calls from the PCR reads with MiXCR, one row per CDR3 protein. In the table there are some 460,000 distinct CDR3 sequences, 15% to 20% of which are singletons. Germline lookup yields CDR1 MGHDK and CDR2 SYGVNS. Trimming stripped 4 bases from V and 0 bases from J, with 9 bases between. The length of the CDR3 is 15 residues. Specimen: PBMCs, mostly from graft donor cells, collected 360 days after TCRalphabeta/CD19-depleted stem cell transplant. This clonotype originated in a boy younger than two who had a stem cell transplant for Wiskott-Aldrich syndrome, so the T cells may come from the graft donor. The chain has TRBV25-1 and TRBJ2-2; D unclear. DNA of the CDR3: TGTGCCAGCAGTGTGGCAGGAACGAACACCGGGGAGCTGTTTTTT. Translation: CASSVAGTNTGELFF.